This T cell receptor (beta chain) was identified during a study of shared clonotypes between healthy human individuals. CD45RO negativity and positive selection for CCR7 defined naive CD8 cells, a population that excluded terminally differentiated effector memory CD45RA+ cells. Sequencing was performed with immunoSEQ multiplex PCR; in TCRdb, only in-frame clones are kept and a portion is missing. The repertoire holds about 1,900,000 clones, with about 95% as singletons. Germline V gives CDR1 MNHEY, CDR2 SMNVEV (reference sequence). This CDR3 spans 15 amino acids. Trimming took 6 bases from V and 4 from J; bases not matched to a gene: 9.

The TCR originated in a man between 18 and 29 years old in good health. The chain carries TRBV27 and TRBJ2-7; 10 bases are a match to TRBD1. What was sequenced was naive CD8+ T cells sorted from blood. This CDR3 is CASSPQGQGWYEQYF. Here the CDR3 DNA reads TGTGCCAGCAGCCCTCAGGGACAGGGGTGGTACGAGCAGTACTTC.